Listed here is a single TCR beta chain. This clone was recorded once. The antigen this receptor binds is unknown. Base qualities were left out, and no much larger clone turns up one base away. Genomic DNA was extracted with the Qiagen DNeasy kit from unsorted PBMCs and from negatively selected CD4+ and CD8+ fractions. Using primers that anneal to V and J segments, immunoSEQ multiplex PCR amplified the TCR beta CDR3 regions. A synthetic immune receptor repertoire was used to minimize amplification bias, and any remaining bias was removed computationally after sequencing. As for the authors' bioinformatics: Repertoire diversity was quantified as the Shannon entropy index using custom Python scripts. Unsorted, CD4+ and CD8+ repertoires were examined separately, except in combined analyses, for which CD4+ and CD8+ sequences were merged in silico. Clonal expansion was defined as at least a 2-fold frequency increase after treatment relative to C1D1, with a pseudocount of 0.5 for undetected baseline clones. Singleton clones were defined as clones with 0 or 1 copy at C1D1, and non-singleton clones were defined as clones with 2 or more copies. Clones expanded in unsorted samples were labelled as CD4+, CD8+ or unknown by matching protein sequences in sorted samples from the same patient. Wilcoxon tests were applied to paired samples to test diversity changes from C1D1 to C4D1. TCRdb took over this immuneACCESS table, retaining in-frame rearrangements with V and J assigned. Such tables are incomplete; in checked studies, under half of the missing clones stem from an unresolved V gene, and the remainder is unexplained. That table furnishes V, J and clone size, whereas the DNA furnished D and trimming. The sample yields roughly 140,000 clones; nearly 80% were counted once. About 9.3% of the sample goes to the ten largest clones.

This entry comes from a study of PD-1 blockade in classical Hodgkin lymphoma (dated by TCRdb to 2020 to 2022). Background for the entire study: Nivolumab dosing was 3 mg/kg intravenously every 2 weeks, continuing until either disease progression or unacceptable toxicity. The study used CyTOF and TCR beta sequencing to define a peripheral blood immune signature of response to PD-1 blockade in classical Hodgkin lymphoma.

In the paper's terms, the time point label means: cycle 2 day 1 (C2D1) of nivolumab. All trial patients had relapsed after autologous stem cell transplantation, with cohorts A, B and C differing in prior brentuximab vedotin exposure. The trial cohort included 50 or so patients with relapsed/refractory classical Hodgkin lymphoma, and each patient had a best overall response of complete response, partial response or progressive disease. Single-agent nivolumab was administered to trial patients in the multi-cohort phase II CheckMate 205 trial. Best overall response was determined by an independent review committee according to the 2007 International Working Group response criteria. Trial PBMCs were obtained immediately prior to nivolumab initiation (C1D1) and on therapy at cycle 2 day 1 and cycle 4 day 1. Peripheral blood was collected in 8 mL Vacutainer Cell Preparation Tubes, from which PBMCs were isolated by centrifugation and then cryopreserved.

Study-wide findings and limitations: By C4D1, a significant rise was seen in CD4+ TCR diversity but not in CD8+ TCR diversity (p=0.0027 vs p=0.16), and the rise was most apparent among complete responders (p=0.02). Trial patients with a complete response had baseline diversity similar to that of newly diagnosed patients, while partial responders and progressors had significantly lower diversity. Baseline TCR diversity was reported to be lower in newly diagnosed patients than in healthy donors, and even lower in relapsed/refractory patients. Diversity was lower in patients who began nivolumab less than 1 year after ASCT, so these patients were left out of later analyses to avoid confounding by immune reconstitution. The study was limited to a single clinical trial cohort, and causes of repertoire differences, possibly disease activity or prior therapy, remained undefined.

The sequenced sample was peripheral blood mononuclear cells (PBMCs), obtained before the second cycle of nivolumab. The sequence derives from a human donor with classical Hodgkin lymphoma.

The sequence in DNA is TGTGCCAGCAGACAAAACTATGGCTACACCTTC. Its protein product is CASRQNYGYTF. The V and J segments used are TRBV6-6 and TRBJ1-2; the D gene identity is not certain. Counted from cysteine to phenylalanine, this CDR3 has 11 amino acids. The kept DNA is CDR3 alone, 33 bases in frame from the first base. V lost 6 bases and J lost 2 bases; the stretch between them is 4 bases long. CDR1 and CDR2 (MNHNY, SVGAGI) derive from the germline V gene (reference sequence).